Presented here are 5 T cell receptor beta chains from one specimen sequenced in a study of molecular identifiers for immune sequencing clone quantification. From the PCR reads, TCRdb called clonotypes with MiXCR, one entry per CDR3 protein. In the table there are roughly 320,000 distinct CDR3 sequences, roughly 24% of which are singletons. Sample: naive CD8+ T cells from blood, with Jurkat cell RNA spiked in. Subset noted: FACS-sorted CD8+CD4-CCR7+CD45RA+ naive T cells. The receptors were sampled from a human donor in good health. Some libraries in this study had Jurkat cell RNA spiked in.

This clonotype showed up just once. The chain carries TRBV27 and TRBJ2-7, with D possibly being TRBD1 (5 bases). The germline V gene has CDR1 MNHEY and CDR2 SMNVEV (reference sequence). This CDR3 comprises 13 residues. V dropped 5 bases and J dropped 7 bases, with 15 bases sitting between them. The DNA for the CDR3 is TGTGCCAGCAGTGGGGCTCTTCATGGGGAGCAGTACTTC. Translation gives CASSGALHGEQYF.

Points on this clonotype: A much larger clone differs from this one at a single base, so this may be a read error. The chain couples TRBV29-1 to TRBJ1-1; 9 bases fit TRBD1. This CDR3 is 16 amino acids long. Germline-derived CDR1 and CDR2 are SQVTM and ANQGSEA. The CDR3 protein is CSVEGDRVGQNTAAFF. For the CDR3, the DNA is TGCAGCGTTGAAGGGGACAGGGTAGGGCAGAACACTGCAGCTTTCTTT. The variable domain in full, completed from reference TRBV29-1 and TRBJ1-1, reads SAVISQKPSRDICQRGTSLTIQCQVDSQVTMMFWYRQQPGQSLTLIATANQGSEATYESGFVIDKFPISRPNLTFSTLTVSNMSPEDSSIYLCSVEGDRVGQNTAAFFGQGTRLTVV.

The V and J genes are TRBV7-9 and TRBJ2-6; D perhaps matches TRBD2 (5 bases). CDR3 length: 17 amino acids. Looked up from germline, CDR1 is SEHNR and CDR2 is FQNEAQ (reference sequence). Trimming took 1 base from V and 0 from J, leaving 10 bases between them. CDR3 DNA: TGTGCCAGCAGCTTAGGCCTCACTAGCTCTGGGGCCAACGTCCTGACTTTC. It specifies CASSLGLTSSGANVLTF.

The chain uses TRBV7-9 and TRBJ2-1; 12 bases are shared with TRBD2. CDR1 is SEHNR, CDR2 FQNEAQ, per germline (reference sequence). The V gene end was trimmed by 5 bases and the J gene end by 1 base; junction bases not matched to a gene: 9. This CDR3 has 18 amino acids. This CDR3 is CASSLTRTSGVSYNEQFF. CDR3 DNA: TGTGCCAGCAGCCTAACCCGGACTAGCGGGGTTTCCTACAATGAGCAGTTCTTC.

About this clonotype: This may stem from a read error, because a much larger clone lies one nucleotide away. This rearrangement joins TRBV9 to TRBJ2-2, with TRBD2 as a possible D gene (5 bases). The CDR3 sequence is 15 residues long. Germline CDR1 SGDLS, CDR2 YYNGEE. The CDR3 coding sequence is TGTGCCAGCAGCGACCCCTCCCTCGGCACCGGGGAGCTGCTTTTT. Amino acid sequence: CASSDPSLGTGELLF.